The 12 T cell receptor beta chains reported below all come from one sample, sequenced in a study of shared clonotypes between healthy human individuals. Repertoires were generated with immunoSEQ multiplex PCR, while TCRdb's copy carries only in-frame clones and drops some. The sample has 230,000 or so clones, under 80% seen once. Sequenced material: memory CD4+ T cells sorted from blood. Subset meaning: CD45RA-negative fraction. The receptors originated from a young man in good health.

The chain uses TRBV11-1 and TRBJ2-6; D is possibly TRBD2 (5 bases). V lost 6 bases and J 4 bases, leaving 13 bases between the germline ends. Per germline, CDR1 SGHAT and CDR2 FQDESV (reference sequence). This CDR3 comprises 15 residues. This CDR3 is CASRTGIGGANVLTF. The CDR3 DNA reads TGTGCCAGCAGAACGGGAATAGGCGGGGCCAACGTCCTGACTTTC.

This clone was seen at least ten times. The gene calls are TRBV2 and TRBJ2-5; D is ambiguous. The germline V and J ends were trimmed by 0 bases and 5 bases, with 4 bases remaining between them. Germline V gives CDR1 SNHLY, CDR2 FYNNEI. The CDR3 length is 12 residues. The CDR3 loop reads CASSEAAETQYF. Written as DNA, the CDR3 is TGTGCCAGCAGTGAAGCCGCCGAGACCCAGTACTTC. Full variable domain (rest looked up from reference TRBV2 and TRBJ2-5): EPEVTQTPSHQVTQMGQEVILRCVPISNHLYFYWYRQILGQKVEFLVSFYNNEISEKSEIFDDQFSVERPDGSNFTLKIRSTKLEDSAMYFCASSEAAETQYFGPGTRLLVL.

V gene TRBV5-1 combines with J gene TRBJ2-7; D assignment may be TRBD1 or TRBD2 (5 bases each). Germline V gene lookup returns CDR1 SGHRS and CDR2 YFSETQ. V dropped 0 bases and J dropped 0 bases, with 13 bases sitting between them. The CDR3 sequence is 16 residues long. CDR3 nucleotide sequence: TGCGCCAGCAGCTTGGGGACTGGGACGGTCTCCTACGAGCAGTACTTC. Its translation is CASSLGTGTVSYEQYF. The complete variable domain, with remaining parts taken from reference TRBV5-1 and TRBJ2-7, reads KAGVTQTPRYLIKTRGQQVTLSCSPISGHRSVSWYQQTPGQGLQFLFEYFSETQRNKGNFPGRFSGRQFSNSRSEMNVSTLELGDSALYLCASSLGTGTVSYEQYFGPGTRLTVT.

The chain uses TRBV27 and TRBJ1-5; D possibly corresponds to TRBD1 (5 bases). V lost 2 bases and J lost 4, with 30 bases in between. The CDR3 has 21 amino acids. Germline-derived CDR1 and CDR2 are MNHEY and SMNVEV (reference sequence). The DNA for the CDR3 is TGTGCCAGCAGTTTAATAGGGGAATGGGGCGCGGGATATAGTGGGAATCAGCCCCAGCATTTT. Translated, it gives CASSLIGEWGAGYSGNQPQHF.

This chain uses TRBV6-1 with TRBJ2-1; 8 positions agree with TRBD2. Germline lookup yields CDR1 MNHNS and CDR2 SASEGT. The CDR3 is made up of 18 amino acids. Trimming removed 4 bases from V and 2 bases from J; junction bases left unmatched: 13. The CDR3 here is CASSGSSIAGSAYNEQFF. In nucleotides, the CDR3 is TGTGCCAGCAGTGGGAGCTCAATAGCGGGATCAGCCTACAATGAGCAGTTCTTC.

V and J are TRBV11-2 and TRBJ2-1; D is undetermined. The V end was cut by 5 bases, the J end by 6 bases, with 14 bases between. Looked up from germline, CDR1 is SGHAT and CDR2 is FQNNGV. CDR3 size: 14 residues. CDR3 sequence (DNA): TGTGCCAGCAGCGCACAATGGGGTAGCAATGAGCAGTTCTTC. As protein: CASSAQWGSNEQFF.

The rearrangement joins TRBV5-6 to TRBJ1-3; 7 bases map to TRBD1. The CDR3 consists of 17 residues. With V trimmed by 0 bases and J by 0 bases, 6 bases remained unmatched. The germline V gene has CDR1 SGHDT and CDR2 YYEEEE. The CDR3 sequence is CASSLAGGGASGNTIYF. The CDR3 coding sequence is TGTGCCAGCAGCTTGGCCGGAGGGGGCGCCTCTGGAAACACCATATATTTT. The full variable domain, rest sourced from reference TRBV5-6 and TRBJ1-3, is DAGVTQSPTHLIKTRGQQVTLRCSPKSGHDTVSWYQQALGQGPQFIFQYYEEEERQRGNFPDRFSGHQFPNYSSELNVNALLLGDSALYLCASSLAGGGASGNTIYFGEGSWLTVV.

This clone has a count of ten or more. The chain combines TRBV11-2 with TRBJ1-5; D might be TRBD1 (5 bases). Looked up from germline, CDR1 is SGHAT and CDR2 is FQNNGV. Trimming took 5 bases from V and 10 from J, leaving 15 bases between them. The CDR3 length is 13 residues. The CDR3 DNA sequence: TGTGCCAGCAGCGCCGACCGGGACGCTCCCCAGCATTTT. This gives the protein CASSADRDAPQHF.

The J gene is TRBJ1-5, the V gene TRBV7-4; TRBD1 matches at 7 bases. This CDR3 has 14 amino acids. The germline CDR1 and CDR2 sequences are SGHVT and SQSDAQ. With 4 bases clipped from V and 6 bases from J, the junction kept 6 bases outside the gene matches. This chain's CDR3 is CASSSTGLGQPQHF. In nucleotides, the CDR3 is TGTGCCAGCAGCTCGACAGGGTTGGGTCAGCCCCAGCATTTT.

V is TRBV18 and J is TRBJ2-3; TRBD1 agrees at 12 bases. Germline CDR1 reads KGHSH; CDR2 reads LQKENI. Trimming took 3 bases from V and 0 from J; bases not matched to a gene: 10. The CDR3 covers 19 residues. DNA of the CDR3: TGTGCCAGCTCACCCAGTCCCGGGACAGGGGGCGAAAGCACAGATACGCAGTATTTT. Translating it yields CASSPSPGTGGESTDTQYF.

This clone has just a few counts. V usage is TRBV19 and J usage is TRBJ2-7, with D hard to call. The CDR3 loop spans 14 amino acids. Trimming left V 3 bases short and J 6 bases short, with 15 bases between. Germline V gene data show CDR1 as LNHDA and CDR2 as SQIVND (reference sequence). CDR3 loop: CASSIAIGQFEQYF. In DNA, the CDR3 is TGTGCCAGTAGTATTGCAATTGGGCAGTTCGAGCAGTACTTC.

This chain uses TRBV5-5 with TRBJ1-1, with 7 bases lining up with TRBD1. CDR1 and CDR2 (germline): SGHKS, YYEKEE (reference sequence). V shed 5 bases, J shed 1 base, and the junction held 5 bases outside the gene matches. The CDR3 sequence is 14 residues long. CDR3 coding DNA: TGTGCCAGCAGTACGACAGGGAAGAACACTGAAGCTTTCTTT. It translates to CASSTTGKNTEAFF.